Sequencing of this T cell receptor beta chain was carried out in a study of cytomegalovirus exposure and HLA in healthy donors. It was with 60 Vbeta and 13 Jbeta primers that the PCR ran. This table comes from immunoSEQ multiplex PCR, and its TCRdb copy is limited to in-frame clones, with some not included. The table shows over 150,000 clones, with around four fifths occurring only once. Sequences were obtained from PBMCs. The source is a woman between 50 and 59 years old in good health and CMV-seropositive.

CDR3 amino acids: CAWSVRRGATEAFF. CDR3 DNA sequence: TGTGCCTGGAGTGTGCGGCGGGGGGCCACTGAAGCTTTCTTT. V gene TRBV30 combines with J gene TRBJ1-1, with D perhaps matching TRBD1 (6 bases). The CDR3 spans 14 residues. Trimming removed 0 bases from V and 4 bases from J, with 12 bases in between. Germline CDR1 and CDR2: GTSNPN and SVGIG (reference sequence).